This T cell receptor beta chain was recovered during a study of OX40 agonist ivuxolimab in advanced cancers. For the study at large: Eligibility admitted prior anti-PD-1, anti-PD-L1 or anti-CTLA-4 therapy; about 40% had some.

Germline V gene data show CDR1 as LNHDA and CDR2 as SQIVND (reference sequence). The CDR3 sequence is 15 residues long. The germline V and J ends were trimmed by 2 bases and 2 bases, with 10 bases remaining between them. Sequenced by immunoSEQ multiplex PCR; TCRdb stores in-frame clones only, minus some. The data contain approximately 90,000 clones, around nine tenths of them singletons. This clone has only one observation. This TCR was recovered from an adult with an advanced solid tumor such as melanoma, head and neck, liver or kidney cancer. The source was CD4+ or CD8+ T cells sorted from blood, collected in a trial of the OX40 agonist ivuxolimab. The rearrangement uses TRBV19 and TRBJ2-1; D is undetermined. CDR3 loop: CASSIRQETYNEQFF. The CDR3 DNA sequence: TGTGCCAGTAGTATACGGCAGGAAACCTACAATGAGCAGTTCTTC.